These T cell receptor beta chains were read from a single sample in a study of OX40 agonist ivuxolimab in advanced cancers. Assay used: immunoSEQ multiplex PCR; TCRdb lists only in-frame clones, some missing. The sample shows around 30,000 clones, roughly 85% of them seen only once. The input for sequencing was CD4+ or CD8+ T cells sorted from blood, taken in a trial of the OX40 agonist ivuxolimab. Receptor source: an adult with an advanced solid tumor such as melanoma, head and neck, liver or kidney cancer. Each CDR3 is given without its conserved first and last residue. D genes are given only for firm matches.

V,J,D,CDR3
TRBV6-1,TRBJ1-5,TRBD1,ASSDPRQGWSNQPQH
TRBV14,TRBJ1-3,-,ASSQYTVSGNTIY
TRBV7-6,TRBJ1-2,-,ASSLDAGTYGYT
TRBV7-9,TRBJ2-3,TRBD2,ASTSGRGSTDTQY
TRBV21-1,TRBJ2-5,-,ASSQLGLAGAQQTQY
TRBV7-9,TRBJ1-1,-,ASSLRQNTEAF
TRBV19,TRBJ2-7,TRBD2,ASSIRLAVEVGYEQY
TRBV6-5,TRBJ2-7,TRBD2,ASSYSGTSSYEQY
TRBV19,TRBJ2-3,TRBD2,ASSPAGDTDTQY
TRBV6-1,TRBJ2-7,-,ASSEDRPPAYEQY
TRBV10-2,TRBJ2-7,TRBD2,ASSEGPEGLAAFRN
TRBV5-1,TRBJ1-4,-,ASSLAVGDEKLF
TRBV10-3,TRBJ2-7,-,AARQTGSSYEQY
TRBV27,TRBJ1-2,-,ASSLKGTGYYGYT
TRBV19,TRBJ2-2,-,ASTGTVTGELF
TRBV14,TRBJ1-4,-,ASSQRGRSYRGEKLF
TRBV5-8,TRBJ2-2,TRBD1,ASSEWTGDTGELF
TRBV6-6,TRBJ2-7,-,ASSPRRSPYEQY
TRBV6-5,TRBJ2-5,-,ASSSTGLETQY
TRBV7-9,TRBJ2-2,TRBD2,ASSPGLAENTGELF
TRBV7-2,TRBJ2-7,TRBD2,ASSLYLGGGSYEQY
TRBV4-3,TRBJ2-1,-,ASSHLGLGNYNEQF
TRBV7-6,TRBJ2-2,-,ASSQTGEVVDTGELF
TRBV11-1,TRBJ2-7,TRBD1,ASSSGTEIYEQY
TRBV4-2,TRBJ1-3,-,ASSQGGLFSGNTIY
TRBV6-5,TRBJ2-5,-,ASNHLGGIQETQY
TRBV4-3,TRBJ2-1,-,ASSQDRVSNEQF
TRBV30,TRBJ2-3,TRBD2,AWATSGGSFVTQY
TRBV6-1,TRBJ1-2,TRBD1,ASSSQGGGNGYT
TRBV7-9,TRBJ2-7,TRBD2,ASSYSTSGNSYEQY
TRBV7-9,TRBJ1-3,-,ASSHTRGQGNTIY
TRBV9,TRBJ1-1,-,ASSPRLNTEAF
TRBV19,TRBJ1-1,-,ASSPGPLFEAF
TRBV7-9,TRBJ1-1,TRBD1,ASSYRDRGYAEAF
TRBV4-2,TRBJ2-3,-,ASSLEITGQY
TRBV6-5,TRBJ1-1,-,ASSYSGSHTEAF
TRBV5-4,TRBJ1-3,-,ASSLSGTGNTIY
TRBV29-1,TRBJ2-2,TRBD2,SVIRGGGELF
TRBV5-6,TRBJ2-7,TRBD2,ASSPGTRPNEQY
TRBV6-1,TRBJ2-3,TRBD2,ASSDPVAGGTDTQY
TRBV10-2,TRBJ1-4,-,ASLGSSGEKLF
TRBV15,TRBJ2-7,TRBD2,ATSRDRLAIHEQY
TRBV6-5,TRBJ1-5,-,ASSRGVGQPQH
TRBV6-6,TRBJ1-2,-,ASSYLWGYGYT
TRBV6-5,TRBJ1-4,-,ASSYMTGTNEKLF
TRBV15,TRBJ2-7,-,ATSRAGDYEQY
TRBV4-3,TRBJ2-1,TRBD2,ASSQEEGLAGVFEQF
TRBV6-5,TRBJ1-1,TRBD1,ASSYDRGEAF
TRBV19,TRBJ2-7,TRBD1,ASSTPRAGGYEQY
TRBV5-8,TRBJ2-2,TRBD1,ASSLFQGQAGELF
TRBV7-2,TRBJ2-1,-,ASSRDPRGQF
TRBV5-5,TRBJ1-4,TRBD1,ASSPRDRGRTNEKLF
TRBV29-1,TRBJ1-2,TRBD1,SVVVDRVDGYT
TRBV6-5,TRBJ2-7,TRBD1,ASSYGTGGNEQY
TRBV14,TRBJ2-7,TRBD1,ASGQGIYEQY
TRBV7-9,TRBJ2-3,-,ASSWTTGDTQY
TRBV14,TRBJ2-2,-,ASGLGSGELF
TRBV27,TRBJ2-7,-,ASSYSEEYEQY
TRBV5-6,TRBJ2-5,TRBD2,ASIDRGLAVETQY